Following are 12 T cell receptor beta chains from one sample sequenced in a study of spatial heterogeneity in lung cancer. TCRdb redid the calling of the 5' RACE reads with MiXCR, one entry per CDR3 protein. The data hold around 18,000 distinct CDR3 sequences, with 9.2% observed a single time. Indicated time point: blood at routine non-recurrence follow-up after resection. Sample: PBMCs, taken at follow-up. The receptors were sampled from a male donor with early-stage non-small cell lung cancer.

This clonotype was counted at least ten times. The genes are TRBV2 and TRBJ1-1; TRBD1 matches at 8 bases. CDR1 and CDR2 from the germline V gene are SNHLY and FYNNEI. Losses at the gene ends were 6 bases for V and 6 bases for J; bases not matched to a gene: 6. This CDR3 has 13 amino acids. The CDR3 nucleotides are TGTGCCAGCAGCCCGGGACAGGCTCCTGAAGCTTTCTTT. It is translated as CASSPGQAPEAFF.

This clonotype is categorized as medium-sized (0.01 to 0.1%). The CDR3 loop is CASGASGSPSNEQFF. The CDR3 nucleotides are TGTGCCAGCGGGGCTAGCGGGAGCCCTTCCAATGAGCAGTTCTTC. This chain links TRBV6-2 or TRBV6-3 with TRBJ2-1; 10 positions agree with TRBD2. V gave up 8 bases and J gave up 6 bases; unmatched junction bases: 10. The germline V gene encodes CDR1 MNHEY and CDR2 SVGEGT. There are 15 residues in the CDR3.

The chain links TRBV4-1 to TRBJ2-7; maybe TRBD2 (6 bases). CDR1 is MGHRA and CDR2 is YSYEKL in the germline V gene. This CDR3 region has 14 residues. V lost 1 base to trimming and J lost 5 bases, with 12 bases between them. For the CDR3, the DNA is TGCGCCAGCAGCCAAGGGGCCGGGAGCAACGAGCAGTACTTC. It specifies CASSQGAGSNEQYF.

In this sample, this clonotype turned up a few times. The rearrangement uses TRBV6-4 and TRBJ2-3; maybe TRBD1 (6 bases). V was cut by 4 bases and J by 0 bases, with 8 bases left in between. Germline CDR1 MRHNA, CDR2 SNTAGT. This CDR3 is built from 14 residues. The CDR3 DNA follows: TGTGCCAGCAGTGGGACAGCTAGCACAGATACGCAGTATTTT. Its translation: CASSGTASTDTQYF.

This clonotype was seen at least ten times. The rearrangement joins TRBV11-2 to TRBJ1-2; TRBD1 might be the D (6 bases). CDR3 length: 15 residues. V lost 1 base and J 3 bases, leaving 12 bases between the germline ends. Germline V gives CDR1 SGHAT, CDR2 FQNNGV. The chain's CDR3 is CASSLVTGNDYGYTF. The DNA of the CDR3 is TGTGCCAGCAGCTTAGTAACAGGGAATGACTATGGCTACACCTTC.

This clonotype was observed many times. The chain is built from TRBV6-5 and TRBJ2-7; 9 nucleotides match TRBD1. V gave up 7 bases and J gave up 5 bases; unmatched junction bases: 9. CDR1 and CDR2 from the germline V gene are MNHEY and SVGAGI. The CDR3 covers 14 residues. CDR3 DNA: TGTGCCAGCATTGCGGGGACAGGGACAAACGAGCAGTACTTC. Amino acid sequence: CASIAGTGTNEQYF.

This clonotype was recorded at least ten times. In nucleotides, the CDR3 is TGCGCCAGCAGCCAAGGGCGGATAATAGCGAACACTGAAGCTTTCTTT. This sequence encodes CASSQGRIIANTEAFF. V and J are TRBV4-1 and TRBJ1-1; no firm D call. Germline values: CDR1 MGHRA, CDR2 YSYEKL. The CDR3 is 16 amino acids. Trimming pared 1 base from V and 1 base from J, leaving 13 bases between.

The rearrangement links TRBV5-6 to TRBJ2-2, with no clear D. Between the trimmed V and J ends, which lost 4 bases and 0 bases, there was a span of 16 bases. CDR1 is SGHDT and CDR2 is YYEEEE in the germline V gene. The length of the CDR3 is 17 residues. For the CDR3, the DNA is TGTGCCAGCAGCCCCCGTAACCCGGGCGCGAACACCGGGGAGCTGTTTTTT. This gives the protein CASSPRNPGANTGELFF.

The table lists this clonotype with many counts. V usage is TRBV2 and J usage is TRBJ2-7; tentative D call: TRBD1 (6 bases). Germline-derived CDR1 and CDR2 are SNHLY and FYNNEI. The CDR3 loop spans 13 amino acids. Trimming shortened V by 3 bases and J by 2 bases, and 8 bases separated the two germline ends. The CDR3 region is CASSEGAPYEQYF. CDR3 nucleotide sequence: TGTGCCAGCAGTGAGGGGGCCCCCTACGAGCAGTACTTC.

This clonotype has at least ten counts. The rearrangement joins TRBV19 to TRBJ2-5; D gene unclear. Germline CDR1 LNHDA, CDR2 SQIVND (reference sequence). The V end lost 4 bases, the J end lost 4 bases, and 13 bases lay between the germline ends. CDR3 size: 14 residues. The CDR3 loop reads CASSTRPVRETQYF. In DNA form, the CDR3 reads TGTGCCAGTAGTACCCGGCCCGTCCGAGAGACCCAGTACTTC.

V and J are TRBV7-8 and TRBJ2-7; 9 nucleotides line up with TRBD1. V shed 3 bases, J shed 2 bases, and the junction held 14 bases outside the gene matches. CDR1 is SGHVS, CDR2 FQNEAQ, per germline. The CDR3 is 18 amino acids. CDR3: CASSFLRDRVARTYEQYF. Here the CDR3 DNA reads TGTGCCAGCAGCTTCCTCCGGGACAGGGTCGCCAGAACCTACGAGCAGTACTTC.

Comments on this clonotype: This may be a read error: a much more frequent sequence differs by one nucleotide. The chain couples TRBV7-2 to TRBJ2-5; D unresolved. The CDR3 is 12 residues long. The V gene's germline CDR1 is SGHTA and CDR2 FQGNSA. V was cut by 5 bases and J by 6 bases, with 10 bases left in between. The CDR3 loop is CASSPYAKTQYF. The DNA of the CDR3 is TGTGCCAGCAGCCCCTATGCTAAGACCCAGTACTTC.